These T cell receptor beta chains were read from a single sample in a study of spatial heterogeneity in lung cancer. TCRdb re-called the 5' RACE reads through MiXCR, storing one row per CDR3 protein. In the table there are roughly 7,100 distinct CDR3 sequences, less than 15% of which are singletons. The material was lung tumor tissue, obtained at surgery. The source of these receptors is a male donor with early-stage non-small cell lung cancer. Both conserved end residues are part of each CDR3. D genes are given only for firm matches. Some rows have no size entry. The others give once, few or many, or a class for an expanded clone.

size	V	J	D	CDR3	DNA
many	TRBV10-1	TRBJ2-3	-	CASSESGSGDTQYF	TGCGCCAGCAGTGAGTCCGGGAGTGGAGATACGCAGTATTTT
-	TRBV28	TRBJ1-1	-	CASSPAGLNTEAFF	TGTGCCAGCAGCCCGGCTGGTCTGAACACTGAAGCTTTCTTT
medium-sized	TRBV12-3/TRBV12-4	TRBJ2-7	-	CASTLSSGNRYEQYF	TGTGCCAGCACCCTCTCGTCGGGCAACCGCTACGAGCAGTACTTC
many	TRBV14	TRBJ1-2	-	CASSQEGPVYGYTF	TGTGCCAGCAGCCAAGAAGGGCCAGTGTATGGCTACACCTTC
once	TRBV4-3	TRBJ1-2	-	CASSQDTSRPYGYTF	TGCGCCAGCAGCCAAGATACCTCCAGACCTTATGGCTACACCTTC
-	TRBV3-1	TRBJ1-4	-	CASSLMSTNEKLFF	TGTGCCAGCAGCTTAATGTCCACTAATGAAAAACTGTTTTTT
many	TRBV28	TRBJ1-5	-	CASSSPMGGGNQPQHF	TGTGCCAGCAGTTCCCCGATGGGGGGTGGCAATCAGCCCCAGCATTTT
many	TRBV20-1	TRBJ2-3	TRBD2	CSARAWGSSGGPSTPTDTQYF	TGCAGTGCTAGAGCGTGGGGGTCTAGCGGGGGACCCTCGACACCCACAGATACGCAGTATTTT
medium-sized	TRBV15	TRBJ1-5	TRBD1	CATSRDSRTGQPQHF	TGTGCCACCAGCAGAGATTCCAGGACAGGACAGCCCCAGCATTTT
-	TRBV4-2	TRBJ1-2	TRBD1	CASSQEVSGTAYGYTF	TGTGCCAGCAGCCAAGAAGTCTCCGGGACAGCCTATGGCTACACCTTC
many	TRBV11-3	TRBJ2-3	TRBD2	CASSHGLAGGLSPETQYF	TGTGCCAGCAGCCACGGACTAGCGGGAGGCCTCTCCCCGGAGACGCAGTATTTT
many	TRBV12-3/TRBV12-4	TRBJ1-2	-	CASSLRMGYGYTF	TGTGCCAGCAGTTTACGGATGGGCTATGGCTACACCTTC
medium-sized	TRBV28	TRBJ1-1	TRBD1	CASSGNPGQYTEAFF	TGTGCCAGCAGTGGTAACCCGGGACAGTACACTGAAGCTTTCTTT
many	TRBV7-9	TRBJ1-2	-	CASSLEERGYTF	TGTGCCAGCAGCTTAGAAGAGAGAGGCTACACCTTC
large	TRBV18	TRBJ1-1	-	CASSPPPRISGTEAFF	TGTGCCAGCTCACCACCGCCACGAATTTCGGGAACTGAAGCTTTCTTT
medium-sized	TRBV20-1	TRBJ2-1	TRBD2	CSARELLAMGNEQFF	TGCAGTGCTAGAGAGTTACTAGCGATGGGCAATGAGCAGTTCTTC
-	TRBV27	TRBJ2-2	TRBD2	CASSLTSGNAGELFF	TGTGCCAGCAGTCTGACTAGCGGGAATGCCGGGGAGCTGTTTTTT
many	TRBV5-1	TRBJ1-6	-	CASRDESSYNSPLHF	TGCGCCAGCAGGGATGAGAGCTCCTATAATTCACCCCTCCACTTT
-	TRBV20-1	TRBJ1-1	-	CSASGPGRGEINTEAFF	TGCAGTGCTAGCGGCCCGGGCCGAGGGGAGATTAACACTGAAGCTTTCTTT
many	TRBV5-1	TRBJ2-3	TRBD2	CASSLLTGLAGTDTQYF	TGCGCCAGCAGCTTACTGACGGGACTAGCGGGCACAGATACGCAGTATTTT
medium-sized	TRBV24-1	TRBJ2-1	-	CATELQNEQFF	TGTGCCACCGAACTCCAAAATGAGCAGTTCTTC
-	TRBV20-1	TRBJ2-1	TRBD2	CSALSASGYNEQFF	TGCAGTGCCCTATCGGCTAGCGGATACAATGAGCAGTTCTTC
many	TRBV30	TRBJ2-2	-	CAWNQGTTGELFF	TGTGCCTGGAACCAGGGGACCACCGGGGAGCTGTTTTTT
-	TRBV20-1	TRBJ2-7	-	CSATRDGPYEQYF	TGCAGTGCCACCCGGGACGGCCCCTACGAGCAGTACTTC
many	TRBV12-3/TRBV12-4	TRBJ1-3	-	CASRGAGNTIYF	TGTGCCAGCAGAGGTGCTGGAAACACCATATATTTT
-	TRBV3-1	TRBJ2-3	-	CASSQEISLGTDTQYF	TGTGCCAGCAGCCAAGAAATCTCCCTCGGGACAGATACGCAGTATTTT
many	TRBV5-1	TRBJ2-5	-	CASSQQSFSTAQETQYF	TGCGCCAGCAGCCAACAAAGTTTCTCGACAGCTCAAGAGACCCAGTACTTC
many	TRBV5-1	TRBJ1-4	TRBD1	CASSLNWATGSEKLFF	TGCGCCAGCAGCTTGAATTGGGCGACAGGGAGCGAAAAACTGTTTTTT
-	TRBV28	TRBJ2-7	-	CASSLFGEQYF	TGTGCCAGCAGTTTATTCGGGGAGCAGTACTTC
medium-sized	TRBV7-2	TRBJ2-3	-	CASSSAGRNTDTQYF	TGTGCCAGCAGCTCTGCGGGACGGAACACAGATACGCAGTATTTT
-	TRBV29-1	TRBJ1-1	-	CSVRHPAKKTEAFF	TGCAGCGTTCGACACCCCGCCAAGAAAACTGAAGCTTTCTTT
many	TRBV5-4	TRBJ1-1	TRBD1	CASRTGQNTEAFF	TGTGCCAGCAGGACAGGGCAGAACACTGAAGCTTTCTTT
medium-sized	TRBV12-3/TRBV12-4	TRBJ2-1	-	CASNPGGVNEQFF	TGTGCCAGCAATCCCGGCGGGGTTAATGAGCAGTTCTTC
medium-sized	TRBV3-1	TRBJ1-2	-	CASSPNSYGYTF	TGTGCCAGCAGCCCTAACTCCTATGGCTACACCTTC
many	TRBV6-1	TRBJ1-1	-	CASSDGRNTEAFF	TGTGCCAGCAGTGACGGCAGAAACACTGAAGCTTTCTTT
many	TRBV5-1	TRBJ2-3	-	CASSLEWGRSTDTQYF	TGCGCCAGCAGCTTGGAGTGGGGGAGGAGCACAGATACGCAGTATTTT
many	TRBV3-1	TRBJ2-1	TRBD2	CASSPRTSGAFAYNEQFF	TGTGCCAGCAGCCCACGGACTAGCGGAGCCTTTGCCTACAATGAGCAGTTCTTC
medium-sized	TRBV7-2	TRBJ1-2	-	CASSWKGRDGGGYTF	TGTGCCAGCAGCTGGAAGGGTCGGGATGGTGGGGGCTACACCTTC
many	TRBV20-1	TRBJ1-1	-	CSAPTPGFLTEAFF	TGCAGTGCCCCTACCCCAGGATTCCTCACTGAAGCTTTCTTT
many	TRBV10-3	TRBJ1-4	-	CAISESESGAREKLFF	TGTGCCATCAGTGAGTCGGAGTCCGGGGCGAGGGAAAAACTGTTTTTT
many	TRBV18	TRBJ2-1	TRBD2	CASSPLSGKGSEQFF	TGTGCCAGCTCACCACTTAGCGGGAAAGGGTCTGAGCAGTTCTTC
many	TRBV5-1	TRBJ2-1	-	CASSRGDNEQFF	TGCGCCAGCAGCAGGGGAGACAATGAGCAGTTCTTC
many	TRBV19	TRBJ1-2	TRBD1	CASSPRQGDNYGYTF	TGTGCCAGTAGTCCACGACAGGGAGATAACTATGGCTACACCTTC
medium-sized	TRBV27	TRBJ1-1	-	CASRGLRGWSTEAFF	TGTGCCAGCAGGGGCTTGCGGGGATGGAGCACTGAAGCTTTCTTT
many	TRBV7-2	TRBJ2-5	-	CASSSFTGKMTQYF	TGTGCCAGCAGCAGCTTTACAGGGAAGATGACCCAGTACTTC
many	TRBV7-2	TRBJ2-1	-	CASSLDSVEQGRQFF	TGTGCCAGCAGCTTAGATTCCGTGGAGCAGGGTCGGCAGTTCTTC